This passage covers 14 T cell receptor beta chains from one sample sequenced in a study of molecular identifiers for immune sequencing clone quantification. TCRdb re-called the PCR reads through MiXCR, storing one row per CDR3 protein. The profile shows a few hundred thousand distinct CDR3 sequences, roughly a quarter of them singletons. The source material was naive CD8+ T cells from blood, with Jurkat cell RNA spiked in. Documented subset: FACS-sorted CD8+CD4-CCR7+CD45RA+ naive T cells. Source of these receptors: a human donor in good health. Some libraries in this study had Jurkat cell RNA spiked in.

For this clonotype: This may be a read error, as it is one base from a much larger clone. It is likely a read error, because the conserved phenylalanine at the end of the CDR3 is missing. The rearrangement links TRBV7-8 to TRBJ2-1; D unresolved. V gave up 1 base and J gave up 6 bases, with 19 bases separating them. This CDR3 has 17 residues. Per the germline V gene, CDR1 is SGHVS and CDR2 is FQNEAQ. The CDR3 region has the DNA TGTGCCAGCAGCTTAGTGTTCCGCGATGGATGGGGCAATGAGCAGTTCCTC. This translates into CASSLVFRDGWGNEQFL.

The sample holds many counts of this clonotype. The chain is built from TRBV5-4 and TRBJ2-7, with D perhaps matching TRBD1 or TRBD2 (5 bases each). Germline CDR1 SGHNT, CDR2 YYREEE (reference sequence). The CDR3 is made up of 13 amino acids. The ends were cut back, 5 bases at V and 8 bases at J, with 17 bases in the middle. CDR3 DNA sequence: TGTGCCAGCAGGCCGGGACGGAATTATAAGCAGTACTTC. As protein: CASRPGRNYKQYF.

This clonotype came up many times. V gene TRBV6-5 combines with J gene TRBJ2-1, with 13 bases that match TRBD2. The CDR3 sequence is 15 residues long. From germline, CDR1 is MNHEY and CDR2 SVGAGI. After removal of 7 bases from V and 6 bases from J, the junction contained 6 bases not matched to a gene. CDR3 region: CASTLLAGGLNEQFF. CDR3 coding DNA: TGTGCCAGCACCTTACTAGCGGGGGGGCTCAATGAGCAGTTCTTC.

This clonotype was counted many times. This chain joins TRBV7-8 and TRBJ2-1; D not resolved. This CDR3 is 13 amino acids long. CDR1 SGHVS and CDR2 FQNEAQ come from the germline V gene. The ends were cut back, 0 bases at V and 4 bases at J, with 4 bases in the middle. The CDR3 loop reads CASSLATYNEQFF. In DNA, the CDR3 is TGTGCCAGCAGCTTAGCGACGTACAATGAGCAGTTCTTC.

For the CDR3, the DNA is TGTGCCAGCAGCACCCAATCGGGACTGCGGAATCAAGAGACCCAGTACTTC. Its protein product is CASSTQSGLRNQETQYF. The chain is built from TRBV13 and TRBJ2-5; TRBD2 is a possible D gene (6 bases). V lost 5 bases and J 2 bases, leaving 21 bases between the germline ends. Germline lookup yields CDR1 PRHDT and CDR2 FYEKMQ (reference sequence). This CDR3 has 17 amino acids.

This clonotype was seen only a few times. This chain joins TRBV2 and TRBJ2-5; 10 positions agree with TRBD1. J lost 0 bases, V lost 6 bases, and 10 bases had no gene match. The germline CDR1 and CDR2 sequences are SNHLY and FYNNEI. This CDR3 is 17 amino acids long. The CDR3 spells CASSALKDRGYQETQYF. The DNA for the CDR3 is TGTGCCAGCAGCGCTCTGAAGGACAGGGGGTACCAAGAGACCCAGTACTTC. Full variable domain (missing parts from reference TRBV2 and TRBJ2-5): EPEVTQTPSHQVTQMGQEVILRCVPISNHLYFYWYRQILGQKVEFLVSFYNNEISEKSEIFDDQFSVERPDGSNFTLKIRSTKLEDSAMYFCASSALKDRGYQETQYFGPGTRLLVL.

This clonotype was observed at least ten times. The chain links TRBV7-2 to TRBJ2-3, with 10 bases matching TRBD2. The germline gives CDR1 SGHTA, CDR2 FQGNSA. The length of the CDR3 is 16 residues. V lost 2 bases to trimming and J lost 0 bases; unmatched junction nucleotides: 2. The CDR3 coding sequence is TGTGCCAGCAGCTTATTACTAGCGGGGAGCACAGATACGCAGTATTTT. Translating gives CASSLLLAGSTDTQYF.

This clonotype was detected ten times or more. V gene TRBV5-4 combines with J gene TRBJ2-7; 7 bases agree with TRBD1. The germline CDR1 and CDR2 sequences are SGHNT and YYREEE (reference sequence). CDR3 length: 13 residues. Trimming cost V 3 bases and J 4 bases; bases outside gene matches: 4. CDR3 coding DNA: TGTGCCAGCAGCTGGGACAGTGGTTACGAGCAGTACTTC. Its translation: CASSWDSGYEQYF.

With respect to this clonotype: A much larger clone lies one base from this, so it may be a read error. The chain couples TRBV7-9 to TRBJ1-5; D is possibly TRBD1 (6 bases). This CDR3 comprises 14 residues. Germline V lookup: CDR1 SEHNR, CDR2 FQNEAQ (reference sequence). CDR3: CASSLGHSNQPRHF. The CDR3, as DNA: TGTGCCAGCAGCTTGGGACATAGCAATCAGCCCCGGCATTTT.

This clonotype came up many times. The chain recombines TRBV13 with TRBJ1-1; unclear D gene. Germline values: CDR1 PRHDT, CDR2 FYEKMQ (reference sequence). This CDR3 region has 15 residues. With 5 bases removed from V and 1 base from J, the gap between germline ends came to 14 bases. DNA of the CDR3: TGTGCCAGCAGCCCCTATGGGGTTCAGAACACTGAAGCTTTCTTT. Translation: CASSPYGVQNTEAFF.

This clonotype was counted many times. The CDR3 is CASSLSPGTSATDTQYF. CDR3 nucleotides: TGTGCCAGCAGCTTGTCCCCCGGGACTAGCGCCACAGATACGCAGTATTTT. The genes are TRBV7-2 and TRBJ2-3, with 10 bases lining up with TRBD2. The CDR3 has 17 amino acids. Germline V gene sequence: CDR1 SGHTA, CDR2 FQGNSA. V dropped 3 bases and J dropped 2; count of bases not matched to a gene: 8. The entire variable domain, with the rest obtained from reference TRBV7-2 and TRBJ2-3, is as follows: GAGVSQSPSNKVTEKGKDVELRCDPISGHTALYWYRQSLGQGLEFLIYFQGNSAPDKSGLPSDRFSAERTGGSVSTLTIQRTQQEDSAVYLCASSLSPGTSATDTQYFGPGTRLTVL.

As to this clonotype: A much larger clone differs by one base, so this may be a read error. V and J are TRBV6-5 and TRBJ2-3; D is uncertain. The CDR3 has 14 amino acids. In germline, CDR1 is MNHEY, CDR2 SVGAGI. The CDR3 reads CASSLETSTNTQYF. In nucleotides, the CDR3 is TGTGCCAGCAGTTTGGAGACGAGCACAAATACGCAGTATTTT.

On this clonotype itself: A single base separates this from a much larger clone, so it may be a read error. The genes are TRBV10-2 and TRBJ1-5, with no clear D. The CDR3 runs to 13 residues. In germline, CDR1 is WSHSY, CDR2 SAAADI. CDR3: CASSDFSNQPQRF. DNA of the CDR3: TGCGCCAGCAGTGACTTCTCCAATCAGCCCCAGCGTTTT.

As concerns this clonotype: Since a much larger clone is just one base distant, this may be a read error. V usage is TRBV19 and J usage is TRBJ1-4, with 8 bases aligning to TRBD1. The CDR3 is 15 amino acids. V gave up 7 bases and J gave up 8 bases; unmatched junction bases: 12. Germline assignment: CDR1 LNHDA and CDR2 SQIVND (reference sequence). CDR3 sequence reads: CASTDPGQGREKLFF. Written as DNA, the CDR3 is TGTGCCAGTACTGACCCCGGACAGGGAAGGGAAAAACTGTTTTTT.